This passage covers 2 T cell receptor beta chains from one sample sequenced in a study of blood T cell repertoires in COVID-19. Sequencing used immunoSEQ multiplex PCR; TCRdb keeps in-frame clones, though not all of them. The sample holds hundreds of thousands of clones, around 87% seen once. The sample was peripheral blood. Receptors originate from a woman in her thirties or forties with COVID-19, enrolled during active disease.

The chain is built from TRBV9 and TRBJ2-5, with D possibly TRBD2 on 7 matching bases. This CDR3 region has 16 residues. V was cut by 4 bases and J by 1 base, with 17 bases left in between. Per the germline V gene, CDR1 is SGDLS and CDR2 is YYNGEE. The CDR3 is CASSTRGASGQETQYF. CDR3 DNA sequence: TGTGCCAGCAGCACCCGGGGGGCTAGCGGCCAAGAGACCCAGTACTTC.

The gene calls are TRBV5-1 and TRBJ2-6; a weak D match, TRBD1 (5 bases). Germline CDR1 reads SGHRS; CDR2 reads YFSETQ. There are 16 residues in the CDR3. Trimming cost V 4 bases and J 2 bases, with 13 bases left between them. The CDR3 loop reads CASSPFRQTGANVLTF. CDR3 DNA sequence: TGCGCCAGCAGCCCATTTAGACAGACTGGGGCCAACGTCCTGACTTTC.